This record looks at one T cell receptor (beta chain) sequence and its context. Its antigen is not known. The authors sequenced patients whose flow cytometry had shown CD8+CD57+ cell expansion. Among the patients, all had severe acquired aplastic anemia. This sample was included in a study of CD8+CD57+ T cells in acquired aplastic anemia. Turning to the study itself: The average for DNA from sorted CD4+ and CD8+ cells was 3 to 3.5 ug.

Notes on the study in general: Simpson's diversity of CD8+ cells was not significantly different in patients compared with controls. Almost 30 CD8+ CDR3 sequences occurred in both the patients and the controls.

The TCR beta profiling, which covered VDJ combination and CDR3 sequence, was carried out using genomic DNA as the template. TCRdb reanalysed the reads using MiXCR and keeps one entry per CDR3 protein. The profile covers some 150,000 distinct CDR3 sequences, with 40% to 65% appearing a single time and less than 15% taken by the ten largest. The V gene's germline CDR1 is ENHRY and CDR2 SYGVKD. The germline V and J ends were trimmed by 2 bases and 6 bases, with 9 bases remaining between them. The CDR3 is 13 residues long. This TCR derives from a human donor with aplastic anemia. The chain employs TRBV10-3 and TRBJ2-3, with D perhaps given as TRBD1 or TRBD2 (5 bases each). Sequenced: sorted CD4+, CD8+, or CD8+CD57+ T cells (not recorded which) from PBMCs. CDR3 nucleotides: TGTGCCATCAGTGAGATCGGGACCGATACGCAGTATTTT. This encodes CAISEIGTDTQYF.